One sample yielded the 25 T cell receptor beta chains listed below, sequenced in a study of blood T cell repertoires in COVID-19. The assay was immunoSEQ multiplex PCR, and TCRdb's table has in-frame clones only and misses some. Here the sample spans about 260,000 clones, about nine tenths being singletons. Sequencing used PBMCs or T cells enriched from blood (not recorded which). These receptors were collected from a man in his fifties or sixties who had been exposed to COVID-19.

The chain combines TRBV5-1 with TRBJ2-2; TRBD2 is a possible D gene (6 bases). Germline CDR1 and CDR2: SGHRS and YFSETQ. V was clipped by 2 bases and J by 7 bases, with 15 bases between them. This CDR3 has 15 residues. In DNA form, the CDR3 reads TGCGCCAGCAGCTTCCTCGGGGGTCGAGGCGGGGAGCTGTTTTTT. Translating gives CASSFLGGRGGELFF.

The chain uses TRBV10-2 and TRBJ1-6; TRBD1 might be the D (5 bases). The V end was cut by 9 bases, the J end by 5 bases, with 17 bases between. Germline values: CDR1 WSHSY, CDR2 SAAADI. There are 15 residues in the CDR3. The CDR3 loop is CASTKGVPNNSPLHF. For the CDR3, the DNA is TGCGCCAGTACAAAAGGGGTTCCAAATAATTCACCCCTCCACTTT.

The J gene is TRBJ1-1, the V gene TRBV5-1, with D possibly TRBD1 on 6 matching bases. The CDR3 runs to 14 residues. With 4 bases removed from V and 4 bases from J, the gap between germline ends came to 14 bases. The germline CDR1 and CDR2 sequences are SGHRS and YFSETQ. The CDR3 DNA reads as TGCGCCAGCAGCAAACAGGGTTTGGGCACTGAAGCTTTCTTT. It encodes CASSKQGLGTEAFF.

The J gene is TRBJ1-2, the V gene TRBV24-1; maybe TRBD1 (6 bases). The CDR3 runs to 13 residues. CDR1 is KGHDR and CDR2 is SFDVKD in the germline V gene. V was trimmed by 7 bases and J by 3 bases, leaving 11 bases between them. CDR3 sequence (DNA): TGTGCCACCAGACCTTCAGGGGACTATGGCTACACCTTC. Its translation: CATRPSGDYGYTF.

This sequence joins TRBV28 and TRBJ1-2, with D perhaps matching TRBD1 (6 bases). Germline V lookup: CDR1 MDHEN, CDR2 SYDVKM. The CDR3 contains 15 residues. V was shortened by 2 bases and J by 3 bases, with 13 bases between the two germline ends. The CDR3 DNA sequence: TGTGCCAGCAGTTTAGGGGGGGGGACATACTATGGCTACACCTTC. Its protein is CASSLGGGTYYGYTF.

This clone was picked up a small number of times. The chain employs TRBV28 and TRBJ1-5; maybe TRBD1 (5 bases). CDR1 and CDR2 from the germline V gene are MDHEN and SYDVKM. V lost 0 bases to trimming and J lost 1 base, with 13 bases between them. This CDR3 region has 17 residues. The CDR3 nucleotides are TGTGCCAGCAGTTTATGGGGGGGAGCACGGAGCAATCAGCCCCAGCATTTT. This gives the protein CASSLWGGARSNQPQHF.

This rearrangement joins TRBV10-3 to TRBJ1-3; no clear D gene. The V gene's germline CDR1 is ENHRY and CDR2 SYGVKD. CDR3 length: 14 amino acids. Deletions cut 3 bases from V and 0 bases from J, with 6 bases between. CDR3 coding DNA: TGTGCCATCAGTGAACAAGTCTCTGGAAACACCATATATTTT. It yields the protein CAISEQVSGNTIYF.

The chain uses TRBV18 and TRBJ1-5; tentatively, D is TRBD1 (6 bases). Trimming shortened V by 3 bases and J by 2 bases, and 14 bases separated the two germline ends. The germline gives CDR1 KGHSH, CDR2 LQKENI. This CDR3 comprises 16 residues. The CDR3 sequence: CASSPPARGGNQPQHF. In DNA form, the CDR3 reads TGTGCCAGCTCACCTCCTGCCAGGGGTGGCAATCAGCCCCAGCATTTT.

The chain uses TRBV7-9 and TRBJ2-5; TRBD1 is a possible D gene (8 bases). Germline-derived CDR1 and CDR2 are SEHNR and FQNEAQ (reference sequence). The V end lost 0 bases, the J end lost 5 bases, and 13 bases lay between the germline ends. The CDR3 extends over 15 amino acids. The CDR3 protein is CASSLALQGGETQYF. CDR3 bases: TGTGCCAGCAGCTTAGCGCTACAGGGGGGGGAGACCCAGTACTTC. The variable domain in full, completed from reference TRBV7-9 and TRBJ2-5, reads DTGVSQNPRHKITKRGQNVTFRCDPISEHNRLYWYRQTLGQGPEFLTYFQNEAQLEKSRLLSDRFSAERPKGSFSTLEIQRTEQGDSAMYLCASSLALQGGETQYFGPGTRLLVL.

This clone showed up just once. The chain carries TRBV29-1 and TRBJ2-1; 11 positions match TRBD2. J was trimmed by 4 bases and V by 1 base; bases with no gene match: 0. CDR3 size: 14 residues. Germline V CDR1 and CDR2: SQVTM, ANQGSEA. The CDR3 coding sequence is TGCAGCGTTGAAGTAGCGGGGGGGTACAATGAGCAGTTCTTC. Translation gives CSVEVAGGYNEQFF.

The chain employs TRBV19 and TRBJ1-2, with 8 nucleotides matching TRBD1. V shed 4 bases, J shed 3 bases, and the junction held 1 base outside the gene matches. Germline CDR1 and CDR2: LNHDA and SQIVND (reference sequence). This CDR3 is built from 13 residues. CDR3 sequence: CASSKTGDYGYTF. The CDR3 DNA sequence: TGTGCCAGTAGTAAGACAGGGGACTATGGCTACACCTTC.

The chain couples TRBV19 to TRBJ1-2; possibly TRBD1 for D (5 bases). This CDR3 region has 12 residues. The germline gives CDR1 LNHDA, CDR2 SQIVND (reference sequence). V was shortened by 10 bases and J by 3 bases, with 12 bases between the two germline ends. CDR3 sequence reads: CATGDSHYGYTF. CDR3 nucleotides: TGTGCCACTGGAGACAGCCACTATGGCTACACCTTC.

The chain is built from TRBV6-4 and TRBJ2-7, with 8 bases aligning to TRBD1. Trimming cost V 0 bases and J 3 bases; bases outside gene matches: 13. This CDR3 region has 18 residues. In germline, CDR1 is MRHNA, CDR2 SNTAGT. The CDR3: CASSDSRTGPNGVYEQYV. CDR3 nucleotides: TGTGCCAGCAGTGACTCCCGGACAGGGCCAAACGGGGTCTACGAGCAGTACGTC.

This clone was seen a single time. Other nucleotide sequences in the sample specify the same CDR3. The chain couples TRBV28 to TRBJ1-5, with D maybe TRBD1 (5 bases). Trimming stripped 4 bases from V and 1 base from J, with 8 bases between. The CDR3 length is 14 residues. The germline gives CDR1 MDHEN, CDR2 SYDVKM. CDR3 residues: CASSSGGSNQPQHF. The CDR3 nucleotides are TGTGCCAGCAGTTCCGGGGGGAGCAATCAGCCCCAGCATTTT.

This chain joins TRBV10-2 and TRBJ2-1, with 8 bases aligning to TRBD1. The CDR3 covers 14 residues. Losses at the gene ends were 4 bases for V and 6 bases for J; bases not matched to a gene: 5. From germline, CDR1 is WSHSY and CDR2 SAAADI. CDR3 DNA sequence: TGCGCCAGCAGTGGGCAGGGGGCCGGCAATGAGCAGTTCTTC. Translation: CASSGQGAGNEQFF.

The J gene is TRBJ2-3, the V gene TRBV5-1, with D tentatively TRBD1 (6 bases). The CDR3 sequence is 15 residues long. Germline V gene sequence: CDR1 SGHRS, CDR2 YFSETQ. With 4 bases removed from V and 1 base from J, the gap between germline ends came to 13 bases. For the CDR3, the DNA is TGCGCCAGCAGCCAACGGACAGTTGGCACAGATACGCAGTATTTT. Its protein product is CASSQRTVGTDTQYF.

The chain combines TRBV30 with TRBJ2-5; D might be TRBD1 (6 bases). Per the germline V gene, CDR1 is GTSNPN and CDR2 is SVGIG (reference sequence). The CDR3 sequence is 10 residues long. Trimming shortened V by 5 bases and J by 11 bases, and 12 bases separated the two germline ends. CDR3 residues: CAWGTGRQYF. As DNA, the CDR3 is TGTGCCTGGGGTACAGGGCGTCAGTACTTC.

A remark on this clone: The same CDR3 arises from other DNA sequences in this sample as well. The chain joins TRBV5-1 to TRBJ2-1; TRBD2 aligns across 13 bases. The germline gives CDR1 SGHRS, CDR2 YFSETQ. V was clipped by 0 bases and J by 3 bases; unmatched bases: 3. This CDR3 region has 17 residues. CDR3 residues: CASSLGLAGGLYNEQFF. CDR3 DNA: TGCGCCAGCAGCTTGGGACTAGCGGGGGGTCTCTACAATGAGCAGTTCTTC.

The J gene is TRBJ1-5, the V gene TRBV19; the match to TRBD1 covers 10 bases. CDR1 is LNHDA and CDR2 is SQIVND in the germline V gene (reference sequence). The CDR3 totals 17 residues. V shed 5 bases and J 2 bases; nucleotides not matched to a gene: 9. The CDR3, as DNA: TGTGCCAGTAGTTCCCGGGACAGGGGCCGAGGCAATCAGCCCCAGCATTTT. This codes for CASSSRDRGRGNQPQHF.

The rearrangement links TRBV9 to TRBJ1-1; the match to TRBD1 covers 7 bases. The CDR3 length is 15 residues. The ends lost 4 bases at V and 4 bases at J; junction bases unmatched: 10. Germline V lookup: CDR1 SGDLS, CDR2 YYNGEE. CDR3 in DNA: TGTGCCAGCAGCCCCGACCCGACAGGGTTCACTGAAGCTTTCTTT. This encodes CASSPDPTGFTEAFF.

The chain carries TRBV2 and TRBJ2-6; D is unresolved. The CDR3 is 18 residues long. V was cut by 2 bases and J by 0 bases, with 14 bases left in between. CDR1 and CDR2 from the germline V gene are SNHLY and FYNNEI. CDR3 residues: CASSENGFWSSGANVLTF. CDR3 coding DNA: TGTGCCAGCAGTGAAAACGGGTTTTGGAGCTCTGGGGCCAACGTCCTGACTTTC. Based on the CDR3 plus reference TRBV2 and TRBJ2-6, the full variable domain is EPEVTQTPSHQVTQMGQEVILRCVPISNHLYFYWYRQILGQKVEFLVSFYNNEISEKSEIFDDQFSVERPDGSNFTLKIRSTKLEDSAMYFCASSENGFWSSGANVLTFGAGSRLTVL.

This chain uses TRBV28 with TRBJ2-7; TRBD1 matches 10 bases. CDR1 is MDHEN and CDR2 is SYDVKM in the germline V gene. CDR3 length: 14 residues. V was pared by 4 bases and J by 4 bases, with 4 bases of the junction left unmatched. CDR3 in amino acids: CASSSGQGVYEQYV. For the CDR3, the DNA is TGTGCCAGCAGTTCTGGACAGGGGGTGTACGAGCAGTACGTC.

The chain carries TRBV12-5 and TRBJ1-1, with D perhaps matching TRBD1 (5 bases). CDR1 is LGHNT, CDR2 FRNRAP, per germline. The CDR3 runs 12 residues. V gave up 3 bases and J gave up 6 bases, with 8 bases separating them. The CDR3 region has the DNA TGTGCTAGTGGTTTCAGGGCGGCTGAAGCTTTCTTT. Its translation is CASGFRAAEAFF. The full variable domain, its missing parts supplied by reference TRBV12-5 and TRBJ1-1, is DARVTQTPRHKVTEMGQEVTMRCQPILGHNTVFWYRQTMMQGLELLAYFRNRAPLDDSGMPKDRFSAEMPDATLATLKIQPSEPRDSAVYFCASGFRAAEAFFGQGTRLTVV.

The V and J genes are TRBV6-5 and TRBJ2-2; D not certain. The CDR3 is 12 amino acids. Trimming cost V 8 bases and J 3 bases, with 7 bases left between them. The germline gives CDR1 MNHEY, CDR2 SVGAGI. The CDR3 DNA reads as TGTGCCAGCTACGGGTACACCGGGGAGCTGTTTTTT. The encoded protein is CASYGYTGELFF.

The rearrangement links TRBV12-5 to TRBJ2-1, with 11 bases aligning to TRBD2. CDR3 length: 15 amino acids. From germline, CDR1 is LGHNT and CDR2 FRNRAP. J was trimmed by 4 bases and V by 6 bases; bases with no gene match: 5. In DNA, the CDR3 is TGTGCTAGTGGCCCGGGACTAGCGGAATACAATGAGCAGTTCTTC. Translated, it gives CASGPGLAEYNEQFF.